This passage covers 9 T cell receptor beta chains from one sample sequenced in a study of cytomegalovirus exposure and HLA in healthy donors. The primer mix had 60 Vbeta and 13 Jbeta primers. Produced via immunoSEQ multiplex PCR; TCRdb's table is partial and in-frame only. The sample yields about 140,000 clones, over 70% seen once. What was sequenced was PBMCs. The receptors originated from a woman aged 40 to 55 in good health and CMV-seronegative.

The rearrangement links TRBV18 to TRBJ2-3, with 7 bases matching TRBD2. The CDR3 loop spans 16 amino acids. Germline V lookup: CDR1 KGHSH, CDR2 LQKENI. Losses at the gene ends were 4 bases for V and 4 bases for J; bases not matched to a gene: 11. CDR3 bases: TGTGCCAGCTCACTCAACGGCGGCGGGAGCCCAGATACGCAGTATTTT. It yields the protein CASSLNGGGSPDTQYF.

The CDR3 coding sequence is TGTGCCAGCAGCCAAGATCTTATCTTGGCTAGCGGCTACAATGAGCAGTTCTTC. Its protein product is CASSQDLILASGYNEQFF. The genes are TRBV4-2 and TRBJ2-1; the match to TRBD2 covers 7 bases. The CDR3 runs to 18 residues. With 0 bases clipped from V and 3 bases from J, the junction kept 11 bases outside the gene matches. Germline CDR1 and CDR2: LGHNA and YNFKEQ.

The count of this clone is one. The CDR3 sequence: CASSPSHQNTEAFF. CDR3 nucleotide sequence: TGTGCCAGCTCACCAAGCCATCAGAACACTGAAGCTTTCTTT. The J gene is TRBJ1-1, the V gene TRBV18; no reliable D call. This CDR3 contains 14 residues. V was shortened by 2 bases and J by 1 base, with 8 bases between the two germline ends. The germline CDR1 and CDR2 sequences are KGHSH and LQKENI.

This clone was observed a few times. The chain joins TRBV10-1 to TRBJ2-3; perhaps TRBD1 as D (6 bases). Trimming shortened V by 7 bases and J by 0 bases, and 11 bases separated the two germline ends. CDR1 is WNHNN and CDR2 is SYGVQD in the germline V gene (reference sequence). CDR3 length equals 14 residues. The DNA of the CDR3 is TGCGCCAGCAAAGAAGGGGGTAGCACAGATACGCAGTATTTT. Translated: CASKEGGSTDTQYF.

The chain has TRBV28 and TRBJ1-2; 8 positions match TRBD1. CDR3 length: 14 residues. The germline gives CDR1 MDHEN, CDR2 SYDVKM. Germline trimming cut 9 bases from V and 1 base from J; bases unmatched to any gene: 7. CDR3 region: CASATGAVNYGYTF. CDR3 nucleotide sequence: TGTGCCAGTGCGACAGGGGCTGTTAACTATGGCTACACCTTC.

This clone came up many times. V usage is TRBV7-7 and J usage is TRBJ2-1, with TRBD2 matching 7 bases. CDR1 is SSHAT and CDR2 is FNYEAQ in the germline V gene (reference sequence). Losses at the gene ends were 4 bases for V and 5 bases for J; bases not matched to a gene: 5. The CDR3 contains 14 residues. The CDR3 nucleotides are TGTGCCAGCAGCTGGGGGGGGGAGAACAATGAGCAGTTCTTC. Protein sequence: CASSWGGENNEQFF.

This clone showed up just a few times. J is TRBJ2-2 and V is TRBV28; 7 bases are a match to TRBD2. The CDR3 runs 13 residues. V shed 7 bases and J 3 bases; nucleotides not matched to a gene: 2. Germline V gene data show CDR1 as MDHEN and CDR2 as SYDVKM. The CDR3 reads CASNRGDTGELFF. CDR3 DNA sequence: TGTGCCAGCAATCGGGGGGACACCGGGGAGCTGTTTTTT.

The CDR3 here is CASSPSGQGAVYGYTF. The DNA for the CDR3 is TGTGCCAGCTCACCAAGCGGACAGGGGGCCGTATATGGCTACACCTTC. The chain joins TRBV18 to TRBJ1-2, with 11 bases identical to TRBD1. V dropped 2 bases and J dropped 5; count of bases not matched to a gene: 7. The CDR3 runs 16 residues. The germline gives CDR1 KGHSH, CDR2 LQKENI.

The chain is built from TRBV29-1 and TRBJ1-5; D is undetermined. In germline, CDR1 is SQVTM, CDR2 ANQGSEA. Trimming took off 3 bases at V and 0 bases at J, with 6 bases between the two ends. The CDR3 is 13 residues long. Here the CDR3 reads CSVEEYSNQPQHF. The CDR3 DNA follows: TGCAGCGTTGAGGAGTATAGCAATCAGCCCCAGCATTTT.